This T cell receptor beta chain was recorded in a study of CD8 T cells in Susac syndrome. Study-level findings and limits: The study conceded that relatively few individuals underwent its TCR sequencing and HLA analysis.

The RNA, about 0.45 to 1 ug, was put through reverse transcription using random hexamers. Across 54 Vbeta and 13 Jbeta, immunoSEQ multiplex PCR amplified TCR beta CDR3. TCRdb re-called the immunoSEQ multiplex PCR reads through MiXCR, storing one row per CDR3 protein. The sample includes around 130,000 distinct CDR3 sequences, roughly 94% of them seen just once. Notes on this clonotype: Its antigen is undetermined.

Treatment-naive patients with stable or active relapsing-remitting disease were the multiple sclerosis controls. TEMRA cells were FACS-enriched, while CD8+ and CD4+ T cells were negatively isolated. Sequenced: CD4+ T cells from PBMCs. The sequence derives from a human donor with multiple sclerosis.

The DNA for the CDR3 is TGTGCCAGTGGAGACACAGTGAGAACAGCTTTCTTT. Protein sequence: CASGDTVRTAFF. The chain employs TRBV6-6 and TRBJ1-1; D is undetermined. The CDR3 is made up of 12 amino acids. Between the trimmed V and J ends, which lost 9 bases and 10 bases, there was a span of 18 bases. Germline assignment: CDR1 MNHNY and CDR2 SVGAGI (reference sequence).